Below, 24 T cell receptor beta chains from the same sample are listed, as sequenced in a study of T cell repertoires and HLA-DP antigens. The assay was immunoSEQ multiplex PCR, and TCRdb's table has in-frame clones only and misses some. The sample holds about 89,000 clones; around nine tenths are singletons and the top ten take roughly 1.5%. No antigen has been identified for these receptors. Sequencing used CD4+ T cells from PBMCs. Receptors originate from a man aged 50 or older in good health and CMV-seronegative.

The rearrangement joins TRBV6-5 to TRBJ1-4; no firm D call. V lost 0 bases and J lost 8, with 16 bases in between. The germline V gene encodes CDR1 MNHEY and CDR2 SVGAGI. The CDR3 loop spans 16 amino acids. The CDR3 loop is CASSYSLESRREKLFF. CDR3 coding DNA: TGTGCCAGCAGTTACTCGTTGGAGAGCCGAAGGGAAAAACTGTTTTTT.

The chain employs TRBV6-5 and TRBJ2-7; possible D gene TRBD1, 6 bases. Germline V gene data show CDR1 as MNHEY and CDR2 as SVGAGI. This CDR3 comprises 12 residues. V lost 6 bases and J 3 bases, leaving 9 bases between the germline ends. CDR3 residues: CASRRTDYEQYF. CDR3 bases: TGTGCCAGCAGGCGGACAGACTACGAGCAGTACTTC.

The rearrangement links TRBV20-1 to TRBJ1-3, with D hard to call. The V gene's germline CDR1 is DFQATT and CDR2 SNEGSKA (reference sequence). The CDR3 runs to 11 residues. Trimming removed 5 bases at V and 12 bases at J, with 14 bases between. CDR3 sequence (DNA): TGCAGTGCTCCCTCAGGAGAGGGCATATATTTT. It encodes CSAPSGEGIYF.

J is TRBJ2-1 and V is TRBV7-9; D is ambiguous. Germline CDR1 SEHNR, CDR2 FQNEAQ (reference sequence). The CDR3 is 15 amino acids. Trimming left V 5 bases short and J 2 bases short, with 13 bases between. This chain's CDR3 is CASSLWSGTYNEQFF. The CDR3, as DNA: TGTGCCAGCAGCCTGTGGTCAGGTACCTACAATGAGCAGTTCTTC.

Of note for this clone: An end of the junction differs from the germline gene, which may be a read error. The chain is built from TRBV7-7 and TRBJ2-5, with D perhaps TRBD2 (7 bases). CDR3 length: 16 residues. CDR1 and CDR2 from the germline V gene are SSHAT and FNYEAQ (reference sequence). The CDR3 reads CASSPVGGVVQETQYF. Written as DNA, the CDR3 is TGTGCTAGCAGCCCCGTAGGGGGGGTTGTCCAAGAGACCCAGTACTTC.

This chain uses TRBV2 with TRBJ1-6, with a weak D call TRBD1 (6 bases). CDR3 size: 14 residues. V dropped 6 bases and J dropped 5 bases, with 11 bases sitting between them. Germline V CDR1 and CDR2: SNHLY, FYNNEI. The CDR3 sequence: CASSKQGNNSPLHF. CDR3 sequence (DNA): TGTGCCAGCAGCAAACAGGGAAATAATTCACCCCTCCACTTT.

The CDR3 loop is CASSPSTGDVSNQPQHF. In nucleotides, the CDR3 is TGTGCCAGCAGTCCAAGTACAGGGGATGTTAGCAATCAGCCCCAGCATTTT. The chain recombines TRBV27 with TRBJ1-5, with 7 bases aligning to TRBD1. Germline CDR1 reads MNHEY; CDR2 reads SMNVEV (reference sequence). The CDR3 is 17 residues long. V dropped 5 bases and J dropped 0; count of bases not matched to a gene: 10.

This clone was seen just once. This chain connects TRBV19 to TRBJ1-2; 7 bases are shared with TRBD1. The CDR3 spans 13 residues. Germline CDR1 reads LNHDA; CDR2 reads SQIVND (reference sequence). V dropped 3 bases and J dropped 4; count of bases not matched to a gene: 2. CDR3 sequence (DNA): TGTGCCAGTAGTATGGGGACAGTCTATGGCTACACCTTC. It is translated as CASSMGTVYGYTF.

V gene TRBV18 combines with J gene TRBJ2-7; D gene unclear. Germline V CDR1 and CDR2: KGHSH, LQKENI. The CDR3 consists of 13 residues. V was clipped by 2 bases and J by 4 bases, with 9 bases between them. CDR3 residues: CASSPGQRYEQYF. The DNA for the CDR3 is TGTGCCAGCTCACCAGGGCAGAGGTACGAGCAGTACTTC.

This sequence joins TRBV7-2 and TRBJ1-2; D is uncertain. This CDR3 is built from 14 residues. CDR1 SGHTA and CDR2 FQGNSA come from the germline V gene. Trimming removed 3 bases at V and 5 bases at J, with 13 bases between. DNA for the CDR3: TGTGCCAGCAGCTTGGATGTCAGAAGGTATGGCTACACCTTC. This encodes CASSLDVRRYGYTF.

V gene TRBV28 combines with J gene TRBJ1-4; D remains unclear. Trimming pared 2 bases from V and 6 bases from J, leaving 19 bases between. The CDR3 is 17 residues long. Germline lookup yields CDR1 MDHEN and CDR2 SYDVKM. The CDR3, as DNA: TGTGCCAGCAGTTTAAACCCCACGCGCGGATGGGATGAAAAACTGTTTTTT. Translating gives CASSLNPTRGWDEKLFF.

This clone was picked up one time. The chain is built from TRBV7-9 and TRBJ2-6, with D possibly matching TRBD2 (5 bases). The CDR3 covers 14 residues. Trimming took 8 bases from V and 2 from J, leaving 10 bases between them. Germline V gene sequence: CDR1 SEHNR, CDR2 FQNEAQ (reference sequence). The CDR3 DNA is TGTGCCAGCCACGGGGTTGCTGGGGCCAACGTCCTGACTTTC. It codes for CASHGVAGANVLTF.

The chain links TRBV6-9 to TRBJ1-6; 7 bases agree with TRBD1. V was pared by 11 bases and J by 7 bases, with 26 bases of the junction left unmatched. Germline values: CDR1 MNHGY, CDR2 SVAAGI. The CDR3 length is 19 residues. For the CDR3, the DNA is TGTGCCGAGGTGCCAACAAAACAGGGGATCGAGTTCCAAAATTCACCCCTCCACTTT. Translation gives CAEVPTKQGIEFQNSPLHF.

V gene TRBV4-1 combines with J gene TRBJ1-2; 7 nucleotides line up with TRBD1. The V gene's germline CDR1 is MGHRA and CDR2 YSYEKL. CDR3 length: 16 residues. With V trimmed by 4 bases and J by 0 bases, 8 bases remained unmatched. CDR3 nucleotide sequence: TGCGCCAGCAGCCCAGGGGGTGGCTACACTAACTATGGCTACACCTTC. Its protein is CASSPGGGYTNYGYTF.

The chain couples TRBV5-1 to TRBJ1-1, with 7 nucleotides matching TRBD1. V shed 3 bases, J shed 0 bases, and the junction held 5 bases outside the gene matches. The germline V gene has CDR1 SGHRS and CDR2 YFSETQ. This CDR3 spans 15 amino acids. The chain's CDR3 is CASSYMGQMNTEAFF. The CDR3 bases are TGCGCCAGCAGCTATATGGGACAGATGAACACTGAAGCTTTCTTT.

The chain couples TRBV9 to TRBJ2-1; no reliable D call. V was clipped by 4 bases and J by 5 bases, with 16 bases between them. Germline values: CDR1 SGDLS, CDR2 YYNGEE. CDR3 length: 15 residues. The DNA for the CDR3 is TGTGCCAGCAGCACCGCCCCTGATCAGGACAATGAGCAGTTCTTC. Protein: CASSTAPDQDNEQFF.

The genes are TRBV29-1 and TRBJ1-1; the match to TRBD1 covers 9 bases. This CDR3 is 17 amino acids long. In germline, CDR1 is SQVTM, CDR2 ANQGSEA. V was pared by 6 bases and J by 0 bases, with 14 bases of the junction left unmatched. DNA for the CDR3: TGCAGCGTCGGAGGGACAGGGATTTTTTCGGTGAACACTGAAGCTTTCTTT. Its translation: CSVGGTGIFSVNTEAFF.

The J gene is TRBJ1-3, the V gene TRBV5-1; D is unclear. CDR1 is SGHRS and CDR2 is YFSETQ in the germline V gene. This CDR3 has 15 residues. V was shortened by 4 bases and J by 0 bases, with 11 bases between the two germline ends. In DNA form, the CDR3 reads TGCGCCAGCAGCCCCGGCCCGAGCTCTGGAAACACCATATATTTT. Its protein product is CASSPGPSSGNTIYF.

This clone was detected once. The chain carries TRBV10-1 and TRBJ2-1, with D unresolved. This CDR3 has 18 amino acids. Germline lookup yields CDR1 WNHNN and CDR2 SYGVQD (reference sequence). V lost 3 bases and J lost 15, with 33 bases in between. The DNA for the CDR3 is TGCGCCAGCAGTGAAGTTTTTCGGCCGTTGGGTGCCCTAAGGTTGGGGTTCTTC. It codes for CASSEVFRPLGALRLGFF.

The V and J genes are TRBV11-1 and TRBJ1-6; D not resolved. Germline CDR1 and CDR2: SGHAT and FQDESV (reference sequence). CDR3 length: 15 residues. Trimming pared 1 base from V and 11 bases from J, leaving 15 bases between. This chain's CDR3 is CASSLGTDSWAPLHF. Here the CDR3 DNA reads TGTGCCAGCAGCTTAGGGACGGACTCTTGGGCACCCCTCCACTTT.

The V gene is TRBV29-1, the J gene TRBJ1-5; no reliable D call. V dropped 7 bases and J dropped 1 base, with 5 bases sitting between them. Germline V lookup: CDR1 SQVTM, CDR2 ANQGSEA. CDR3 length: 11 amino acids. The CDR3 reads CSAGSNQPQHF. The CDR3 nucleotides read TGCAGCGCTGGAAGCAATCAGCCCCAGCATTTT.

This rearrangement joins TRBV14 to TRBJ2-3, with 7 bases aligning to TRBD2. Trimming took 4 bases from V and 4 from J; bases not matched to a gene: 5. The CDR3 spans 14 residues. Germline-derived CDR1 and CDR2 are SGHDN and FVKESK. The CDR3 is CASSPWTSPDTQYF. The CDR3 coding sequence is TGTGCCAGCAGCCCTTGGACTAGTCCAGATACGCAGTATTTT.

The V gene is TRBV29-1, the J gene TRBJ2-1; 7 bases are a match to TRBD1. Germline lookup yields CDR1 SQVTM and CDR2 ANQGSEA. The CDR3 length is 13 residues. The ends lost 4 bases at V and 5 bases at J; junction bases unmatched: 5. CDR3 in amino acids: CSVARQGDNEQFF. CDR3 in DNA: TGCAGCGTTGCTAGACAGGGAGACAATGAGCAGTTCTTC.

The V and J genes are TRBV7-6 and TRBJ2-5, with D unresolved. The V end was cut by 5 bases, the J end by 0 bases, with 1 base between. Germline CDR1 and CDR2: SGHVS and FNYEAQ. This CDR3 has 11 residues. Here the CDR3 reads CASSHQETQYF. DNA of the CDR3: TGTGCCAGCAGCCACCAAGAGACCCAGTACTTC.